What follows are 4 T cell receptor beta chains derived from one specimen sequenced in a study of STAT5B mutations in CD4+ large granular lymphocyte leukemia (dated by TCRdb to between 2020 and 2023). The library was obtained by the immunoSEQ multiplex PCR assay. TCRdb stores this immuneACCESS table with in-frame sequences only. Part of the clones is absent; in the studies checked, under half of the shortfall reflects unresolved V genes, and no reason is known for the rest. In this sample the table shows around 50,000 clones, around 81% of which occur a single time. Under 0.4% of the sample rests with the top ten. Sequenced input: CD4+ T cells from blood buffy coats. Receptors originate from a human donor in good health.

The chain links TRBV5-5 to TRBJ2-3, with D unclear. Germline CDR1 and CDR2: SGHKS and YYEKEE (reference sequence). The CDR3 runs to 13 residues. The ends were cut back, 0 bases at V and 3 bases at J, with 5 bases in the middle. Here the CDR3 reads CASSLGATDTQYF. The CDR3 bases are TGTGCCAGCAGCTTGGGGGCTACAGATACGCAGTATTTT.

This rearrangement joins TRBV5-3 to TRBJ2-4; no clear D. TRBV5-3 is treated as an ORF (open reading frame) with a function not yet certain. V was shortened by 0 bases and J by 1 base, with 11 bases between the two germline ends. The CDR3 covers 16 residues. The CDR3 DNA sequence: TGTGCCAGAAGCTTGGTTGATTGCACGGCCAAAAACATTCAGTACTTC. This gives the protein CARSLVDCTAKNIQYF.

The J gene is TRBJ2-1, the V gene TRBV9; 9 nucleotides align to TRBD2. The CDR3 length is 16 residues. V lost 4 bases and J lost 3; bases outside the gene matches: 8. Germline V gives CDR1 SGDLS, CDR2 YYNGEE. The DNA for the CDR3 is TGTGCCAGCAGCCCACGGGTAGCGGGGGACTACAATGAGCAGTTCTTC. Translating gives CASSPRVAGDYNEQFF.

This chain joins TRBV29-1 and TRBJ2-1; a weak D match, TRBD2 (6 bases). V lost 6 bases and J 0 bases, leaving 12 bases between the germline ends. This CDR3 region has 14 residues. Germline V lookup: CDR1 SQVTM, CDR2 ANQGSEA. CDR3 loop: CSVGGVRSYNEQFF. The DNA of the CDR3 is TGCAGCGTGGGGGGTGTGCGCTCCTACAATGAGCAGTTCTTC.